This passage covers 3 T cell receptor beta chains from one sample sequenced in a study of T cell clones after liver transplantation (dated by TCRdb to about 2019). Receptors were amplified or captured by the immunoSEQ multiplex PCR assay. The source is immuneACCESS, and TCRdb retained only in-frame sequences with V and J called. Part of the clones is not carried over; for the studies checked, unresolved V genes explain less than half of this, and the remainder is unexplained. Present in this sample are tens of thousands of clones, about 77% of which were seen just once. The top ten hold around 35% of the sample. Material: CD8+ T cells from blood, obtained around 54 months after liver transplant. The receptors were gathered from a human patient who received a liver transplant. Some T cells may derive from the graft donor when a transplant has been performed.

This clone occurred a few times. J is TRBJ2-7 and V is TRBV19, with D hard to call. CDR1 is LNHDA and CDR2 is SQIVND in the germline V gene (reference sequence). The CDR3 spans 13 residues. Trimming pared 6 bases from V and 5 bases from J, leaving 14 bases between. In DNA form, the CDR3 reads TGTGCCAGTAGCCCACTCAGCTACAACGAGCAGTACTTC. This encodes CASSPLSYNEQYF.

The chain joins TRBV13 to TRBJ1-3; D not certain. From germline, CDR1 is PRHDT and CDR2 FYEKMQ (reference sequence). The V end lost 5 bases, the J end lost 3 bases, and 11 bases lay between the germline ends. This CDR3 comprises 14 residues. The CDR3, as DNA: TGTGCCAGCAGCCCGCGATCGGATGGAAACACCATATATTTT. Its protein is CASSPRSDGNTIYF.

This sequence joins TRBV28 and TRBJ1-1, with D tentatively TRBD1 (6 bases). This CDR3 is built from 14 residues. The germline gives CDR1 MDHEN, CDR2 SYDVKM. V gave up 0 bases and J gave up 1 base, with 6 bases separating them. CDR3 nucleotides: TGTGCCAGCAGTTTATGGGGACAGAACACTGAAGCTTTCTTT. Amino acids: CASSLWGQNTEAFF. The full variable domain, in which reference TRBV28 and TRBJ1-1 provide the parts outside the CDR3, is DVKVTQSSRYLVKRTGEKVFLECVQDMDHENMFWYRQDPGLGLRLIYFSYDVKMKEKGDIPEGYSVSREKKERFSLILESASTNQTSMYLCASSLWGQNTEAFFGQGTRLTVV.